The text below deals with one T cell receptor beta chain. The antigen is undetermined. The entry originates in a study of shared clonotypes between healthy human individuals. Every subset's genomic DNA went evenly onto several immunoSEQ plates. Libraries were prepared by immunoSEQ multiplex PCR; TCRdb keeps only in-frame clonotypes and omits some of them. The profile shows around 1,000,000 clones, around 77% of them singletons. The CDR3 has 18 residues. Germline V gene data show CDR1 as GTSNPN and CDR2 as SVGIG (reference sequence). Trimming at V came to 0 bases and at J to 5 bases, leaving 18 bases not matched to a gene. Study conclusions and caveats: Sorted-subset samples were not fully sequenced, rarefaction indicated.

Specimen: memory CD4+ T cells from PBMCs. Subset: CD45RA-negative fraction. The rearrangement joins TRBV30 to TRBJ2-5; TRBD2 matches at 7 bases. This receptor was taken from a man aged 18 to 30 in good health. Some clones in this sample may be carry-over from other donors' samples. CDR3 sequence (DNA): TGTGCCTGGAGTGTACTGTTTGGGGGAGGGCCTTCAGGGGAGACCCAGTACTTC. Its translation: CAWSVLFGGGPSGETQYF.